This T cell receptor beta chain was sequenced for a study of CD8+ T cells in alopecia areata. This clone was seen more than once but under ten times. The germline V and J ends were trimmed by 6 bases and 11 bases, with 17 bases remaining between them. The CDR3 has 11 residues. From germline, CDR1 is DFQATT and CDR2 SNEGSKA (reference sequence). The treatment denotes: oral pan-JAK inhibitor, 5-10 mg twice daily. Alopecia areata patients gave lesional scalp punch biopsies and peripheral blood samples. Extracted RNA was reverse transcribed into cDNA, the sequencing template. Data came from immunoSEQ multiplex PCR; TCRdb stores just in-frame clones and leaves some out. The sample lists about 210,000 clones, just over 65% occurring once.

The TCR originated in a human donor with alopecia areata. The chain joins TRBV20-1 to TRBJ2-7, with a tentative D call TRBD1 (6 bases). Sequencing was performed on CD4+ T cells sorted from blood, taken between weeks 43 and 45, from a patient treated with tofacitinib. The chain's CDR3 is CSAPNGRTEYF. CDR3 in DNA: TGCAGTGCCCCAAATGGGCGGACAGAGTACTTC.